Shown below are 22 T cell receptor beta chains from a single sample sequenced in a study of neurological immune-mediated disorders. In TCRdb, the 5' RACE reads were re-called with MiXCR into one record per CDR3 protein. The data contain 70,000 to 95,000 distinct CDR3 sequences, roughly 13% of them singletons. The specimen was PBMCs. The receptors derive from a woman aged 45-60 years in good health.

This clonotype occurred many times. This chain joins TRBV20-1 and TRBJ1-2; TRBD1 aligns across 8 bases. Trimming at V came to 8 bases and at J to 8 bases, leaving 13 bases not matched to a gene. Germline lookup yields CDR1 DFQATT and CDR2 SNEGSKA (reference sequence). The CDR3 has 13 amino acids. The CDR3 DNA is TGCAGTACTCAAGACAGGGGATCGAAAGGCTACACCTTC. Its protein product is CSTQDRGSKGYTF.

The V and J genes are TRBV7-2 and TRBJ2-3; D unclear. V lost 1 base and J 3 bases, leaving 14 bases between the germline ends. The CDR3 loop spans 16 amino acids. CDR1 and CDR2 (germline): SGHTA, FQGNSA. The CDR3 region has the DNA TGTGCCAGCAGCTTAGAGGCGGCGGTGGGGACAGATACGCAGTATTTT. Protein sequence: CASSLEAAVGTDTQYF.

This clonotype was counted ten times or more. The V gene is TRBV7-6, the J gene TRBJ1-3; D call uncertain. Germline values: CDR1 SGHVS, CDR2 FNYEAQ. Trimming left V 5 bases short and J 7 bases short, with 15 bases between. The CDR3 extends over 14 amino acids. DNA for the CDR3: TGTGCCAGCAGCCCTTGGGGTATCTGGAACACCATATATTTT. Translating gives CASSPWGIWNTIYF. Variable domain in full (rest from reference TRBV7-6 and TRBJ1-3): GAGVSQSPRYKVTKRGQDVALRCDPISGHVSLYWYRQALGQGPEFLTYFNYEAQQDKSGLPNDRFSAERPEGSISTLTIQRTEQRDSAMYRCASSPWGIWNTIYFGEGSWLTVV.

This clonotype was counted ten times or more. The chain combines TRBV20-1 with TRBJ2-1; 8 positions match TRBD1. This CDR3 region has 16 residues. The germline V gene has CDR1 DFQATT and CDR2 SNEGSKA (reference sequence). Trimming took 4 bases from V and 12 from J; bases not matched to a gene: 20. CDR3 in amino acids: CSATGTGTGASEVQFF. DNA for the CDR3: TGCAGTGCTACCGGAACCGGGACAGGCGCCTCGGAAGTGCAGTTCTTC.

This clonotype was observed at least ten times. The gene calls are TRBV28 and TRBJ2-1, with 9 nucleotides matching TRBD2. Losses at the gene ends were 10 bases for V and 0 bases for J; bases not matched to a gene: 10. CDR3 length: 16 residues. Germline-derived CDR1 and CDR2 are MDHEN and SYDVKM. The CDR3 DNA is TGTGCCACCTGCTCCAGACTAGCGGACTCCTACAATGAGCAGTTCTTC. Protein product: CATCSRLADSYNEQFF.

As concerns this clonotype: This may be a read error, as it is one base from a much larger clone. The CDR3 sequence: CASSRGHGSTDTQYF. The CDR3, as DNA: TGTGCCAGCAGCCGGGGACACGGAAGCACAGATACGCAGTATTTT. J is TRBJ2-3 and V is TRBV6-1; D possibly corresponds to TRBD1 (6 bases). The germline V gene has CDR1 MNHNS and CDR2 SASEGT. This CDR3 has 15 amino acids. V lost 6 bases and J lost 0, with 13 bases in between.

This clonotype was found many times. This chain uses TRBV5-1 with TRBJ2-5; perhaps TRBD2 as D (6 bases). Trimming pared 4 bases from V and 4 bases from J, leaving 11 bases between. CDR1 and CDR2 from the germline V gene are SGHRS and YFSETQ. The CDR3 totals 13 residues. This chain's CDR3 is CASSRDGGETQYF. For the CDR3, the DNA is TGCGCCAGCAGCCGGGACGGGGGAGAGACCCAGTACTTC.

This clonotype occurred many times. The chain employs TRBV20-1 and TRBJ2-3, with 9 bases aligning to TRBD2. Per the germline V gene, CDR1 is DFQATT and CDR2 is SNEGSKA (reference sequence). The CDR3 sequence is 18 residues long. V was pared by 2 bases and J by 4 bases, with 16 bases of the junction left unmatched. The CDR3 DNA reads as TGCAGTGCTAGACACCCCGGAGCAGCGGGAGGAAGGGCAGATACGCAGTATTTT. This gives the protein CSARHPGAAGGRADTQYF.

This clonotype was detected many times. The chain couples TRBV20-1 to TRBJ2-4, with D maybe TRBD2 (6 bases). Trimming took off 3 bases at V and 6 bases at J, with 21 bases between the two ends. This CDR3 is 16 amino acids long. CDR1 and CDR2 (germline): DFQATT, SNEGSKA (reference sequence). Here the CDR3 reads CSARGQGTGAVNIQYF. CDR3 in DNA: TGCAGTGCTAGGGGCCAAGGGACGGGAGCTGTAAACATTCAGTACTTC.

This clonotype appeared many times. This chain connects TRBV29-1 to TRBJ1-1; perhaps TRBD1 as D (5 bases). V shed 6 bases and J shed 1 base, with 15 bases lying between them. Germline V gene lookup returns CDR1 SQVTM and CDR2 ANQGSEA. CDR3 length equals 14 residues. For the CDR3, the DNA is TGCAGCGTCTCAGGACACATTAAGAACACTGAAGCTTTCTTT. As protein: CSVSGHIKNTEAFF.

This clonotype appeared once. As DNA, the CDR3 is TGTGCCAGCAGCCTCGAGGCTAGCGGACAATACGAGCAGTACTTC. It codes for CASSLEASGQYEQYF. The V call is TRBV7-9, the J call TRBJ2-7; 7 nucleotides match TRBD2. V was clipped by 5 bases and J by 4 bases; unmatched bases: 11. Germline V lookup: CDR1 SEHNR, CDR2 FQNEAQ (reference sequence). The CDR3 extends over 15 amino acids.

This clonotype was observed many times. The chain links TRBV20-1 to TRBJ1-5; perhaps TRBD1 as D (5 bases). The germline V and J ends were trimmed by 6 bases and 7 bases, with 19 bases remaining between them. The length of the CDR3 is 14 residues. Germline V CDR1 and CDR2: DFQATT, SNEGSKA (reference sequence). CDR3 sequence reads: CSAGEDGTHQPQHF. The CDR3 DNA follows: TGCAGTGCCGGGGAGGACGGGACGCACCAGCCCCAGCATTTT.

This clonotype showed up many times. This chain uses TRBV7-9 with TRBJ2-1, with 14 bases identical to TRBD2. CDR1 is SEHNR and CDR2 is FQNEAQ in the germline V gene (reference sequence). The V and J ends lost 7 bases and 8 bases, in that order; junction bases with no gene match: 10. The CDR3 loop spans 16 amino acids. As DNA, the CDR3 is TGTGCCAGCACCCCAGGTGGGACTAGCGGGAGCGATGAGCAGTTCTTC. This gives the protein CASTPGGTSGSDEQFF.

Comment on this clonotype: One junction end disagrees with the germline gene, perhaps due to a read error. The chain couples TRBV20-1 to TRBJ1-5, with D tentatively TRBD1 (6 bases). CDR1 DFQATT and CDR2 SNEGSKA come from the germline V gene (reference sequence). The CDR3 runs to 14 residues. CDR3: CSASTGTTSQLQHF. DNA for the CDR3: TGCAGTGCTTCAACCGGGACAACAAGCCAGCTCCAGCATTTT.

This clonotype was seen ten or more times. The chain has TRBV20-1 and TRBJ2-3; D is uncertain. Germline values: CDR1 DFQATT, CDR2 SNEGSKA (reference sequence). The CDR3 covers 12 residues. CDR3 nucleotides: TGCAGCGTTGAGCGCCCAACAGATACGCAGTATTTT. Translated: CSVERPTDTQYF.

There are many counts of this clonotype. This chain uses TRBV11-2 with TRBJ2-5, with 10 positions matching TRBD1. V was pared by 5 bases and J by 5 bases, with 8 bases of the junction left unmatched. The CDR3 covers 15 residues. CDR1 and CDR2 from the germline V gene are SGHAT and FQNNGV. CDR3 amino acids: CASSIDRGPFETQYF. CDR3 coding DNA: TGTGCCAGCAGCATCGACAGGGGGCCCTTCGAGACCCAGTACTTC.

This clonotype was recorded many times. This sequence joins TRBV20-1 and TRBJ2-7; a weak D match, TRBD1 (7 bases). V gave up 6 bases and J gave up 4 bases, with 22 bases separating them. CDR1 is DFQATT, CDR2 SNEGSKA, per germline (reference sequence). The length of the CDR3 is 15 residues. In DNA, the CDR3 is TGCAGTGCCAATCTACAGGCGGGACAGAATTACGAGCAGTACTTC. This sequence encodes CSANLQAGQNYEQYF.

The CDR3 sequence: CASILTDRTPPYEQYF. CDR3 sequence (DNA): TGTGCCAGCATTCTTACTGATCGGACACCCCCCTACGAGCAGTACTTC. The chain couples TRBV6-2 or TRBV6-3 to TRBJ2-7; D perhaps matches TRBD1 (5 bases). Germline V gives CDR1 MNHEY, CDR2 SVGEGT. Trimming took 7 bases from V and 2 from J, leaving 21 bases between them. The CDR3 extends over 16 amino acids.

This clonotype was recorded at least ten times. This chain's CDR3 is CASSSFPEIRVKQNYGYTF. The CDR3 DNA follows: TGTGCCAGCAGTTCCTTCCCGGAGATCAGGGTGAAACAGAACTATGGCTACACCTTC. The chain carries TRBV12-3 or TRBV12-4 and TRBJ1-2, with D tentatively TRBD1 (5 bases). V was trimmed by 4 bases and J by 2 bases, leaving 26 bases between them. There are 19 residues in the CDR3.

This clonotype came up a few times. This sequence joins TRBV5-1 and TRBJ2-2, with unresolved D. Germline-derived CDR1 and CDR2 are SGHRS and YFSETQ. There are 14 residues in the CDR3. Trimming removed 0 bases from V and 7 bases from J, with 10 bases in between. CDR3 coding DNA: TGCGCCAGCAGCTTGGCCGTATCAGGCGGGGAGCTGTTTTTT. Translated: CASSLAVSGGELFF. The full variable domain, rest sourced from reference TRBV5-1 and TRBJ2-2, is KAGVTQTPRYLIKTRGQQVTLSCSPISGHRSVSWYQQTPGQGLQFLFEYFSETQRNKGNFPGRFSGRQFSNSRSEMNVSTLELGDSALYLCASSLAVSGGELFFGEGSRLTVL.

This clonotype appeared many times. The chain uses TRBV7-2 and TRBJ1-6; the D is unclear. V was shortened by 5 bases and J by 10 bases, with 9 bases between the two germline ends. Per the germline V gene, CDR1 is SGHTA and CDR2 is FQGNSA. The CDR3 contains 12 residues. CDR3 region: CASSVMRSPLHF. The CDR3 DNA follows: TGTGCCAGCAGCGTGATGCGATCACCCCTCCACTTT.

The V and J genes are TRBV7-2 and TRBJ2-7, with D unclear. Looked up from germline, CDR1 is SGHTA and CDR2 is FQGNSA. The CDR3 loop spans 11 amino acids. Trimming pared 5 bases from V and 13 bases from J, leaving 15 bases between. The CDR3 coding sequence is TGTGCCAGCAGCCTCTACGCCGAGCGATACTTC. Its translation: CASSLYAERYF.